The clone carrying this T cell receptor beta chain was counted only a few times. This sample is drawn from a study of CD8+ T cells in alopecia areata. The treatment denotes: oral pan-JAK inhibitor, 5-10 mg twice daily. Researchers gathered lesional scalp punch biopsies and peripheral blood from patients with alopecia areata. cDNA serving as the sequencing template came from extracted, reverse transcribed RNA. Produced via immunoSEQ multiplex PCR; TCRdb's table is partial and in-frame only. Here the sample spans 150,000 to 200,000 clones, 60% being singletons. CDR1 is LGHNA, CDR2 YSLEER, per germline. The junction had 9 bases not matched to a gene; V was cut back by 4 bases and J by 8 bases. The CDR3 sequence is 14 residues long.

The V gene is TRBV4-3, the J gene TRBJ2-3; 7 positions agree with TRBD2. The receptor comes from a human donor with alopecia areata. Sample: CD4+ T cells sorted from blood, taken at week 24, from a patient treated with tofacitinib. The CDR3: CASSPRASGGTQYF. The CDR3 region has the DNA TGCGCCAGCAGCCCTCGGGCTAGCGGCGGTACGCAGTATTTT.